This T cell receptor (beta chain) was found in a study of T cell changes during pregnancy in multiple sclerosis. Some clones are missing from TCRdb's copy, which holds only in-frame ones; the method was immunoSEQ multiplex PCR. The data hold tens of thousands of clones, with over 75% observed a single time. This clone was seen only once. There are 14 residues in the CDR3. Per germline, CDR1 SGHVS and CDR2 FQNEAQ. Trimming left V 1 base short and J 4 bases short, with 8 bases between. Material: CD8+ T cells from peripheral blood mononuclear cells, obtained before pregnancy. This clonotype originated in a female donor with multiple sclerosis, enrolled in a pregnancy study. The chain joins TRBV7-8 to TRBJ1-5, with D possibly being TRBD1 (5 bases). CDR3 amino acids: CASSLGPGNQPQHF. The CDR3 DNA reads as TGTGCCAGCAGCTTAGGACCAGGGAATCAGCCCCAGCATTTT.